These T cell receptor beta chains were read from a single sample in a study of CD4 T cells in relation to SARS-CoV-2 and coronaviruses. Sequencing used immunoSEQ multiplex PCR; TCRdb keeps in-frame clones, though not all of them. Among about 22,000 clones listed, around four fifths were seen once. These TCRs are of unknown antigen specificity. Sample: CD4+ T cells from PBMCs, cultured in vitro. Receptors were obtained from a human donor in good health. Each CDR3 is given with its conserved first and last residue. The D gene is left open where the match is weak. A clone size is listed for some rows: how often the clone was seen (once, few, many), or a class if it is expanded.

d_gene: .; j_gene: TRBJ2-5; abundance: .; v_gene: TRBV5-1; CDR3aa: CASSLGLSGSETQYF; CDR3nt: TGCGCCAGCAGCTTGGGTCTTAGTGGGTCCGAGACCCAGTACTTC
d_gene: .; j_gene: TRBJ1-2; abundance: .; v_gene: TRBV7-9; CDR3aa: CASSFGVDGYTF; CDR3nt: TGTGCCAGCAGCTTTGGGGTAGACGGCTACACCTTC
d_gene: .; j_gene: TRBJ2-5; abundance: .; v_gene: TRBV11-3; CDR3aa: CASSLGGGTQYF; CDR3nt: TGTGCCAGCAGCTTAGGTGGTGGGACCCAGTACTTC
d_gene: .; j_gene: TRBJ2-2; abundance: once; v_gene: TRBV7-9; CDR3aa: CASSPGGSIGELFF; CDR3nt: TGTGCCAGCAGCCCAGGTGGGAGCATCGGGGAGCTGTTTTTT
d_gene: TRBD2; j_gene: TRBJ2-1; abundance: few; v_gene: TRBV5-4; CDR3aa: CASSLRASGSNEQFF; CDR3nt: TGTGCCAGCAGCTTGCGGGCTAGCGGGAGCAATGAGCAGTTCTTC
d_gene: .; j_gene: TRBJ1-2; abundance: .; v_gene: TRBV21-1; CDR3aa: CASQGGQHNYGYTF; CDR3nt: TGTGCCAGCCAAGGGGGACAGCATAACTATGGCTACACCTTC
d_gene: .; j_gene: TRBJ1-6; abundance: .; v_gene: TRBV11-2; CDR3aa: CASSSNLYGGSPLHF; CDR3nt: TGTGCCAGCAGCTCGAACCTTTACGGCGGTTCACCCCTCCACTTT
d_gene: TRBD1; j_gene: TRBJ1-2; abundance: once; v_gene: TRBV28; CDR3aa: CASSLLLTGGDGYTF; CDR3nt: TGTGCCAGCAGTTTACTCCTGACAGGGGGCGATGGCTACACCTTC
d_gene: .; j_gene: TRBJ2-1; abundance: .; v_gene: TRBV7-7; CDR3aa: CASSFAGPTAPYNEQFF; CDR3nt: TGTGCCAGCAGCTTCGCGGGCCCCACGGCGCCCTACAATGAGCAGTTCTTC
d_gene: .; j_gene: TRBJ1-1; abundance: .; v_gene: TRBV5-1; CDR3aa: CASSVRDTTFGAFF; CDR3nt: TGCGCCAGCAGCGTCCGGGACACCACGTTTGGAGCTTTCTTT
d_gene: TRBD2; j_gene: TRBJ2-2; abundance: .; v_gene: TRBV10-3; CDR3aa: CAISGILAGVSGELFF; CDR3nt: TGTGCCATCAGTGGGATTTTAGCGGGGGTGTCCGGGGAGCTGTTTTTT
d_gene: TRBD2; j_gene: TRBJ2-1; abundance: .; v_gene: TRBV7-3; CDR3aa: CASSSRLAGVNEQFF; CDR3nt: TGTGCCAGCAGCTCCCGACTAGCGGGGGTCAATGAGCAGTTCTTC
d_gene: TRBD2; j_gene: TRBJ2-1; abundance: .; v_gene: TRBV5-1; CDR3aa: CASSAAFIAGGPRYNEQFF; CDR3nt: TGCGCCAGCAGCGCCGCCTTTATTGCGGGAGGGCCCCGCTACAATGAGCAGTTCTTC
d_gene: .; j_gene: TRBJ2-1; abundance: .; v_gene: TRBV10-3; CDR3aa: CAIRHGEIYNEQFF; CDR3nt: TGTGCCATCAGACACGGGGAGATATACAATGAGCAGTTCTTC
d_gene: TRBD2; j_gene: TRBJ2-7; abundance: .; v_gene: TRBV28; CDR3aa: CASTGLGSYEQYF; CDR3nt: TGTGCCAGCACGGGACTAGGGTCCTACGAGCAGTACTTC
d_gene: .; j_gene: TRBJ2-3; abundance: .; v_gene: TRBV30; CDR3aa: CAFGDSPYTDTQYF; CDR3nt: TGTGCCTTCGGGGACTCACCTTACACAGATACGCAGTATTTT
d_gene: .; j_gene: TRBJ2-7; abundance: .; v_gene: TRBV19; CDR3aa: CATSVGERFKNEQYF; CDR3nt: TGTGCCACCTCTGTGGGGGAGCGGTTCAAGAATGAGCAGTACTTC
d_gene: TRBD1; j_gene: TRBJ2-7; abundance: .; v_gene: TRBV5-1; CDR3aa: CASSLLGQGADEQYF; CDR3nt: TGCGCCAGCAGCTTGTTAGGACAGGGGGCTGACGAGCAGTACTTC
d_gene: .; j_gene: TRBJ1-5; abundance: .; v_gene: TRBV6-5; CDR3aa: CASGQNHNQPQHF; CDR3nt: TGTGCCAGCGGACAGAATCACAATCAGCCCCAGCATTTT
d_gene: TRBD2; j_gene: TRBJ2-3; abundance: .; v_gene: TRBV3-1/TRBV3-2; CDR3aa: CASSQGTSGRASNTQYF; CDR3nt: TGTGCCAGCAGCCAAGGGACTAGCGGGAGGGCCTCAAATACGCAGTATTTT
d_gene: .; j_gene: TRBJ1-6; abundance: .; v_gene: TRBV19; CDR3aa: CASMRTAGNSPLHF; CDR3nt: TGTGCCAGTATGCGTACAGCCGGTAATTCACCCCTCCACTTT
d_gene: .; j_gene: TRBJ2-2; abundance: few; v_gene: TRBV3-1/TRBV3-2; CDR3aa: CASSQDGLTTGELFF; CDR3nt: TGTGCCAGCAGCCAAGATGGGTTGACTACCGGGGAGCTGTTTTTT
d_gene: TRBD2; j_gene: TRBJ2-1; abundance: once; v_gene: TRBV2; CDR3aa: CASSLSSGIDEQFF; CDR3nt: TGTGCCAGCAGTTTGTCTAGCGGGATCGATGAGCAGTTCTTC
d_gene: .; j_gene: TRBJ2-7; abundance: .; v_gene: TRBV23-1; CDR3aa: CASIRSWGPTPSSSEDYEQYF; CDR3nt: TGCGCCAGCATAAGGTCGTGGGGACCTACCCCCTCCAGCTCTGAGGACTACGAGCAGTACTTC
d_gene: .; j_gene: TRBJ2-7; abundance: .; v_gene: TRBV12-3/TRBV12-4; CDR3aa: CASRGVVYEQYF; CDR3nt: TGTGCCAGCCGCGGCGTGGTTTACGAGCAGTACTTC
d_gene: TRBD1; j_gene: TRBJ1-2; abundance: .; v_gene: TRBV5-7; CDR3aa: CASSRDRGSYGYTF; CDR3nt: TGTGCCAGCAGCCGGGACAGGGGGAGCTATGGCTACACCTTC
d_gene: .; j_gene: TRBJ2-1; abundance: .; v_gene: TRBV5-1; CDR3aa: CASSTGTPGDEQFF; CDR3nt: TGCGCCAGCAGCACCGGGACGCCGGGCGATGAGCAGTTCTTC
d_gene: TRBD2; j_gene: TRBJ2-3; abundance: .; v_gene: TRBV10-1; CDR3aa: CASSEFTSATDTQYF; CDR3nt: TGCGCCAGCAGTGAGTTTACTAGCGCCACAGATACGCAGTATTTT
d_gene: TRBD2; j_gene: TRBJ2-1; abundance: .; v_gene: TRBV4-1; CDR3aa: CASSQRVAGEQFF; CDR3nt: TGCGCCAGCAGCCAAAGGGTAGCGGGTGAGCAGTTCTTC
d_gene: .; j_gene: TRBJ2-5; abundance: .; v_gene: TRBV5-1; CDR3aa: CASSLRVSETQYF; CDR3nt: TGCGCCAGCAGCTTGAGAGTTTCGGAGACCCAGTACTTC
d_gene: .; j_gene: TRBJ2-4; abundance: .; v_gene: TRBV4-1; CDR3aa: CASSPRLVSGNIQYF; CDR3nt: TGCGCCAGCAGCCCCCGACTAGTTTCGGGGAACATTCAGTACTTC
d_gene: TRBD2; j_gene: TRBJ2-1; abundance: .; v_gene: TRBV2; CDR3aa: CASSDSASGREFF; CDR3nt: TGTGCCAGCAGTGATTCTGCTAGCGGGAGAGAGTTCTTC
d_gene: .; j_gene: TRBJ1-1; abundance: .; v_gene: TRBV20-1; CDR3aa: CSASEQVNTEAFF; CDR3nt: TGCAGTGCTAGTGAACAGGTGAACACTGAAGCTTTCTTT
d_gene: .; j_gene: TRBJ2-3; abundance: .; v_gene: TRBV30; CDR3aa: CAWSVRSTDTQYF; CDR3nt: TGTGCCTGGAGTGTACGTTCCACAGATACGCAGTATTTT
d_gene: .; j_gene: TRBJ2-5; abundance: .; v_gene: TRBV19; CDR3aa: CASSDGTSRVETQYF; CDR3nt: TGTGCCAGTAGCGACGGGACTTCAAGGGTGGAGACCCAGTACTTC
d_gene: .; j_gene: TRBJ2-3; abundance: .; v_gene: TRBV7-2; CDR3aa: CASSPGAPGATDTQYF; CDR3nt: TGTGCCAGCAGCCCTGGGGCACCGGGAGCCACAGATACGCAGTATTTT
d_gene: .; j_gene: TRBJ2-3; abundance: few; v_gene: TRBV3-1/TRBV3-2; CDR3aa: CASSPTGTSTDTQYF; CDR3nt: TGTGCCAGCAGCCCAACCGGGACTAGCACAGATACGCAGTATTTT
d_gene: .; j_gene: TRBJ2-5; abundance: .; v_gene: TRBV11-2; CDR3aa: CASSPQGGGPQETQYF; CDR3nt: TGTGCCAGCAGCCCCCAAGGTGGGGGTCCACAAGAGACCCAGTACTTC
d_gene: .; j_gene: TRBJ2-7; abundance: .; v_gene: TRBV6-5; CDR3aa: CASSYAQDYGYEQYF; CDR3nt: TGTGCCAGCAGTTACGCCCAGGATTACGGCTACGAGCAGTACTTC
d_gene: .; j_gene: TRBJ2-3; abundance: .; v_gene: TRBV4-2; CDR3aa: CASSQDGGATDTQYF; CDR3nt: TGTGCCAGCAGCCAAGATGGGGGGGCCACAGATACGCAGTATTTT
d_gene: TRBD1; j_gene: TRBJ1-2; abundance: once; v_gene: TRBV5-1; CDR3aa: CASSLARDRINYGYTF; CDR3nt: TGCGCCAGCAGCTTGGCTAGGGACAGAATAAACTATGGCTACACCTTC
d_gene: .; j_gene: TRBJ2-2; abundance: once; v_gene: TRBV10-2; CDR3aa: CASSELLRAGELFF; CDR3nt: TGCGCCAGCAGTGAGTTACTAAGGGCCGGGGAGCTGTTTTTT
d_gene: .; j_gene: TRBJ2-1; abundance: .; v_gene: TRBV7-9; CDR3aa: CASSLDFILGRGPGHEQFF; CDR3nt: TGTGCCAGCAGCTTAGACTTTATACTAGGACGGGGGCCAGGGCATGAGCAGTTCTTC
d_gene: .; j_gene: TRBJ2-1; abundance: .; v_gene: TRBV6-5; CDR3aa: CASLSAGTNEQFF; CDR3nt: TGTGCCAGCCTTTCGGCGGGAACCAATGAGCAGTTCTTC
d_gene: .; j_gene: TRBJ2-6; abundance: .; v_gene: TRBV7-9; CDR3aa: CASSSDSGANVLTF; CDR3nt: TGTGCCAGCAGCTCAGACTCTGGGGCCAACGTCCTGACTTTC
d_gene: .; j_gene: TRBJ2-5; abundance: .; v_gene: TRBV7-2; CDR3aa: CASSLGTWGTAGETQYF; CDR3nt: TGTGCCAGCAGCTTAGGGACTTGGGGGACCGCCGGGGAGACCCAGTACTTC
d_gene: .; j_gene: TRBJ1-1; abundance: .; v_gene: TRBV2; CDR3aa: CASSAGGNTEAFF; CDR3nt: TGTGCCAGCAGTGCCGGGGGCAACACTGAAGCTTTCTTT
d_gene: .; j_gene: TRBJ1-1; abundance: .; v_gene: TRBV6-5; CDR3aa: CASSWGANMNTEAFF; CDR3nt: TGTGCCAGCAGTTGGGGGGCGAACATGAACACTGAAGCTTTCTTT
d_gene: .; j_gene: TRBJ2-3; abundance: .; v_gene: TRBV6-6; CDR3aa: CASTPGTDTQYF; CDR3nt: TGTGCCAGCACACCGGGCACAGATACGCAGTATTTT
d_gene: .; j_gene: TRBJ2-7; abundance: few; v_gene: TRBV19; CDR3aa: CASSIAGTSYEQYF; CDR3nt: TGTGCCAGTAGTATAGCAGGGACCTCCTACGAGCAGTACTTC
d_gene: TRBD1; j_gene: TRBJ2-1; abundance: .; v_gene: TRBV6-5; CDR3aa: CASRFGQGGYNEQFF; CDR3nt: TGTGCCAGCAGGTTCGGACAGGGGGGTTACAATGAGCAGTTCTTC
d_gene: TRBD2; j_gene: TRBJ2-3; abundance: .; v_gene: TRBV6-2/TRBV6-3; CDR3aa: CASSRILAGVGTQYF; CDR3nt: TGTGCCAGCAGTCGAATCCTAGCGGGAGTTGGTACGCAGTATTTT
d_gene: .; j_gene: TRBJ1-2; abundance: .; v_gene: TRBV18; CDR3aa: CASSPPSGRTGDGYTF; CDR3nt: TGTGCCAGCTCACCACCGAGTGGGAGAACGGGAGATGGCTACACCTTC
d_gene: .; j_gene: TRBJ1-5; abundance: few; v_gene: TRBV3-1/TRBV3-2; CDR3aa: CASSQGDGRNQPQHF; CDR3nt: TGTGCCAGCAGCCAGGGGGACGGCCGAAATCAGCCCCAGCATTTT
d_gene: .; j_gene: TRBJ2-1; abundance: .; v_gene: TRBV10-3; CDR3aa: CAISDRQGQSYNEQFF; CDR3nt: TGTGCCATCAGTGATCGCCAAGGGCAATCCTACAATGAGCAGTTCTTC